Listed below are T cell receptor beta chains from one sample, sequenced in a study of sequential checkpoint blockade in melanoma. TCRdb keeps only in-frame clones here, not all; method: immunoSEQ multiplex PCR. The sample carries approximately 28,000 clones, about 89% recorded once. The sequencing used CD8+ T cells sorted from blood (inferred from file names), collected from a patient given nivolumab and ipilimumab in sequence. The receptor set was obtained from a human donor with melanoma. Both conserved end residues are part of each CDR3. A D gene is named only where the DNA matches it firmly. Size is omitted from some rows. Given values are once, few, many or a class for expanded clones.

v_gene	d_gene	j_gene	abundance	CDR3aa	CDR3nt
TRBV6-5	.	TRBJ2-1	.	CASSLTGYNEQFF	TGTGCCAGCAGCTTAACAGGATACAATGAGCAGTTCTTC
TRBV13	.	TRBJ1-2	.	CASTFEGVYGYTF	TGTGCCAGCACCTTCGAGGGAGTTTATGGCTACACCTTC
TRBV29-1	.	TRBJ2-5	.	CSVEPTTLKETQYF	TGCAGCGTTGAACCTACTACCCTCAAGGAGACCCAGTACTTC
TRBV7-6	.	TRBJ1-1	.	CASSPGVLNTEAFF	TGTGCCAGCAGCCCGGGGGTTTTGAACACTGAAGCTTTCTTT
TRBV6-1	.	TRBJ2-7	.	CASPYGQYF	TGTGCCAGCCCCTATGGGCAGTACTTC
TRBV4-3	TRBD2	TRBJ2-7	.	CASSQETSGTFNSYEQYF	TGCGCCAGCAGCCAAGAGACTAGCGGGACATTTAATTCCTACGAGCAGTACTTC
TRBV7-6	TRBD1	TRBJ2-5	.	CASSRDRFPETQYF	TGTGCCAGCAGCCGGGACAGGTTCCCCGAGACCCAGTACTTC
TRBV28	TRBD1	TRBJ2-2	.	CASSRQGTGELFF	TGTGCCAGCAGCAGACAGGGGACCGGGGAGCTGTTTTTT
TRBV13	.	TRBJ1-2	.	CASSLFPPLDGYTF	TGTGCCAGCAGCTTATTCCCCCCCCTCGATGGCTACACCTTC
TRBV6-5	TRBD1	TRBJ1-6	.	CAIGGTANSPLHF	TGTGCCATCGGCGGGACAGCAAATTCACCCCTCCACTTT
TRBV9	.	TRBJ1-3	.	CASSVEGSGNTIYF	TGTGCCAGCAGCGTAGAGGGGTCTGGAAACACCATATATTTT
TRBV5-4	.	TRBJ1-2	.	CASSPGGDGYTF	TGTGCCAGCAGCCCCGGGGGGGATGGCTACACCTTC
TRBV5-5	.	TRBJ1-2	.	CASTGSFDYGYTF	TGTGCCAGCACGGGGTCGTTCGACTATGGCTACACCTTC
TRBV5-6	.	TRBJ1-5	.	CASSRSGYSNQPQHF	TGTGCCAGCAGCCGGTCGGGTTATAGCAATCAGCCCCAGCATTTT
TRBV19	TRBD1	TRBJ1-1	.	CASSILTGANTEAFF	TGTGCCAGTAGTATTTTGACAGGGGCTAACACTGAAGCTTTCTTT
TRBV28	.	TRBJ1-3	.	CASSLRQGTYSGNTIYF	TGTGCCAGCTCCCTGAGGCAGGGCACTTACTCTGGAAACACCATATATTTT
TRBV2	TRBD2	TRBJ2-1	few	CASSSGTSTNEQFF	TGTGCCAGCAGCTCCGGGACTAGTACAAATGAGCAGTTCTTC
TRBV4-2	.	TRBJ2-7	.	CASSQGSSYEQYF	TGTGCCAGCAGCCAAGGATCTAGCTACGAGCAGTACTTC
TRBV7-9	.	TRBJ1-1	.	CASSYDGRNTEAFF	TGTGCCAGCAGCTACGATGGGAGGAACACTGAAGCTTTCTTT
TRBV6-5	.	TRBJ1-2	.	CASSYSGQNYGYTF	TGTGCCAGCAGTTACTCAGGACAGAACTATGGCTACACCTTC
TRBV28	TRBD1	TRBJ2-7	once	CASSLGWTGSFYEQYF	TGTGCCAGCAGTTTAGGGTGGACAGGTTCTTTCTACGAGCAGTACTTC
TRBV7-2	TRBD2	TRBJ2-4	.	CASSLLGGGLNIQYF	TGTGCCAGCAGCTTATTGGGGGGGGGATTAAACATTCAGTACTTC
TRBV28	TRBD1	TRBJ2-7	.	CASSLLWDRGFGEQYF	TGTGCCAGCAGTTTATTATGGGACAGGGGTTTCGGCGAGCAGTACTTC
TRBV28	.	TRBJ1-5	few	CASSVREAGIQPQHF	TGTGCCAGCAGTGTAAGGGAGGCGGGCATTCAGCCCCAGCATTTT
TRBV11-2	TRBD1	TRBJ2-2	.	CASDQTDRANTGELFF	TGTGCCAGCGACCAAACCGACAGGGCGAACACCGGGGAGCTGTTTTTT
TRBV28	TRBD1	TRBJ1-2	large	CASSLLRDRSSPNYGYTF	TGTGCCAGCAGTTTATTAAGGGACAGATCATCCCCTAACTATGGCTACACCTTC
TRBV30	.	TRBJ2-1	.	CAGSGGRITYNEQFF	TGTGCCGGATCAGGAGGGAGGATAACCTACAATGAGCAGTTCTTC
TRBV27	TRBD1	TRBJ2-1	.	CASSLAGTGFYNEQFF	TGTGCCAGCAGTTTAGCCGGGACAGGGTTCTACAATGAGCAGTTCTTC
TRBV10-3	.	TRBJ2-3	once	CAIMGDSTDTQYF	TGTGCCATCATGGGCGATAGCACAGATACGCAGTATTTT
TRBV28	.	TRBJ1-6	.	CASSVGANSPLHF	TGTGCCAGCTCCGTAGGGGCTAATTCACCCCTCCACTTT
TRBV7-9	TRBD2	TRBJ2-5	.	CASSPGLAGEETQYF	TGTGCCAGCAGCCCGGGACTAGCGGGAGAAGAGACCCAGTACTTC
TRBV4-2	.	TRBJ2-7	.	CASSQGGTYEQYF	TGTGCCAGCAGCCAAGGCGGAACCTACGAGCAGTACTTC
TRBV30	.	TRBJ1-1	once	CAWSVTRVEAFF	TGTGCCTGGAGTGTTACCCGGGTTGAAGCTTTCTTT
TRBV9	.	TRBJ1-1	.	CASSVGGLGDTEAFF	TGTGCCAGCAGCGTAGGAGGCTTAGGTGACACTGAAGCTTTCTTT
TRBV27	.	TRBJ1-2	.	CASSSQEHYGYTF	TGTGCCAGCAGTTCTCAAGAGCACTATGGCTACACCTTC
TRBV28	TRBD1	TRBJ1-5	.	CASSLPLTGADQPQHF	TGTGCCAGCAGTTTACCCCTCACAGGGGCTGATCAGCCCCAGCATTTT
TRBV19	TRBD1	TRBJ1-4	.	CASSFSGTGAEKLFF	TGTGCCAGTAGTTTCTCCGGGACAGGGGCTGAAAAACTGTTTTTT
TRBV5-4	.	TRBJ1-2	.	CASTTDQSFYGYTF	TGTGCCAGCACTACCGATCAATCCTTCTATGGCTACACCTTC
TRBV6-1	.	TRBJ2-7	.	CASSEARRPTYEQYF	TGTGCCAGCAGTGAAGCGCGGCGGCCGACCTACGAGCAGTACTTC
TRBV13	TRBD1	TRBJ2-2	.	CASSPRTGGITGELFF	TGTGCCAGCAGCCCTAGGACAGGGGGCATCACCGGGGAGCTGTTTTTT
TRBV4-1	.	TRBJ1-2	.	CASSQTLGEGGYGYTF	TGCGCCAGCAGCCAAACGTTGGGGGAAGGGGGCTATGGCTACACCTTC
TRBV11-2	TRBD2	TRBJ2-7	.	CASSPGLAYEQYF	TGTGCCAGCAGTCCCGGACTAGCCTACGAGCAGTACTTC
TRBV7-9	TRBD1	TRBJ1-2	.	CASSGTGEGYTF	TGTGCCAGCAGCGGGACAGGGGAAGGCTACACCTTC
TRBV7-9	TRBD1	TRBJ1-1	.	CASSLGPDRRQGEAFF	TGTGCCAGCAGCTTAGGTCCAGACAGGCGACAGGGGGAAGCTTTCTTT
TRBV11-2	TRBD1	TRBJ2-2	.	CASSLGQGAGTGELFF	TGTGCCAGCAGCTTGGGACAGGGGGCGGGAACCGGGGAGCTGTTTTTT